The rows below give T cell receptor beta chains drawn from one sample of a study of glioma-infiltrating T cells. TCRdb reprocessed the multiplex PCR reads with MiXCR, giving one entry per CDR3 protein. The profile shows fewer than 200,000 distinct CDR3 sequences, more than 35% of them singletons. The sequenced material came from glioma tissue, nonneoplastic brain tissue, or PBMCs (not recorded which). These receptors all stem from a human donor with low-grade glioma or glioblastoma, undergoing nonglioma brain surgery, or in good health (not recorded which). Both conserved end residues are trimmed from each CDR3.

j_gene: TRBJ2-5; v_gene: TRBV5-1; CDR3aa: ASSYIAGRQETQY
j_gene: TRBJ2-3; v_gene: TRBV20-1; CDR3aa: SAPPGLASGMTGTDTQY
j_gene: TRBJ2-1; v_gene: TRBV2; CDR3aa: ASRTSLYNEQF
j_gene: TRBJ2-7; v_gene: TRBV27; CDR3aa: ASSHQTSYEQY
j_gene: TRBJ2-3; v_gene: TRBV29-1; CDR3aa: SQSDGSKDTQY
j_gene: TRBJ2-7; v_gene: TRBV4-1; CDR3aa: ASSQTGSPTYEQY
j_gene: TRBJ1-1; v_gene: TRBV29-1; CDR3aa: SGGDGNTEAF
j_gene: TRBJ2-5; v_gene: TRBV20-1; CDR3aa: SAYSPSGSGETQY
j_gene: TRBJ2-1; v_gene: TRBV18; CDR3aa: ASSDTGGSDNEQF
j_gene: TRBJ2-3; v_gene: TRBV6-1; CDR3aa: ASMAGEDTQY
j_gene: TRBJ2-3; v_gene: TRBV5-1; CDR3aa: ASKRASGTDTQY
j_gene: TRBJ1-1; v_gene: TRBV2; CDR3aa: ASSDRMGNTEAF
j_gene: TRBJ2-6; v_gene: TRBV27; CDR3aa: ASNPTGTASGANVLT
j_gene: TRBJ1-1; v_gene: TRBV29-1; CDR3aa: RVRRTVNTEAF
j_gene: TRBJ2-2; v_gene: TRBV12-3/TRBV12-4; CDR3aa: ASSRLGYTGELF
j_gene: TRBJ1-1; v_gene: TRBV18; CDR3aa: ASSPTTGTNTEAF
j_gene: TRBJ2-3; v_gene: TRBV7-2; CDR3aa: ASSLVRAGGTDTQY
j_gene: TRBJ2-1; v_gene: TRBV9; CDR3aa: ASSVELAGVGNEQF
j_gene: TRBJ1-1; v_gene: TRBV7-9; CDR3aa: ASSLATGTGNTEAF
j_gene: TRBJ2-7; v_gene: TRBV28; CDR3aa: ASSLWTSGNYEQY
j_gene: TRBJ2-7; v_gene: TRBV2; CDR3aa: ASSESTREEY
j_gene: TRBJ2-5; v_gene: TRBV27; CDR3aa: ASRNSYQETQY
j_gene: TRBJ2-3; v_gene: TRBV20-1; CDR3aa: SAGPRALAGTDTQY
j_gene: TRBJ2-1; v_gene: TRBV2; CDR3aa: ASSDEVTIVNEQF
j_gene: TRBJ1-5; v_gene: TRBV19; CDR3aa: ASSPTGQGVNQPQH
j_gene: TRBJ2-5; v_gene: TRBV7-6; CDR3aa: ASSLTGFSIETQY
j_gene: TRBJ2-7; v_gene: TRBV28; CDR3aa: ASSLIGENSYEQY
j_gene: TRBJ2-3; v_gene: TRBV6-1; CDR3aa: ASSEHLAEVKDKQY
j_gene: TRBJ1-2; v_gene: TRBV20-1; CDR3aa: SARSALGQHYGYT
j_gene: TRBJ2-7; v_gene: TRBV28; CDR3aa: ASSEGWNRGRRYEQY
j_gene: TRBJ2-3; v_gene: TRBV20-1; CDR3aa: SASPGLAGVLDTQY
j_gene: TRBJ2-2; v_gene: TRBV5-1; CDR3aa: ASSPGGGGPTGELF
j_gene: TRBJ2-5; v_gene: TRBV11-1; CDR3aa: ASSSGPGRLDQETQY
j_gene: TRBJ2-1; v_gene: TRBV5-1; CDR3aa: ASSLLDGGYNEQF
j_gene: TRBJ2-7; v_gene: TRBV5-4; CDR3aa: ASSLTGRDEQY
j_gene: TRBJ2-1; v_gene: TRBV6-2/TRBV6-3; CDR3aa: ASSYSWDGRGNEQF
j_gene: TRBJ2-2; v_gene: TRBV20-1; CDR3aa: SASVTQNTGELF
j_gene: TRBJ2-1; v_gene: TRBV19; CDR3aa: ASSIPGLADRIYNEQF
j_gene: TRBJ2-7; v_gene: TRBV9; CDR3aa: ASSVGTGAYEQY
j_gene: TRBJ2-2; v_gene: TRBV19; CDR3aa: ASRRTGDTGELF
j_gene: TRBJ2-7; v_gene: TRBV29-1; CDR3aa: SVETGATSYEQY
j_gene: TRBJ2-1; v_gene: TRBV29-1; CDR3aa: SVFIGGGRYNEQF
j_gene: TRBJ2-7; v_gene: TRBV5-1; CDR3aa: ASRFTGGYEQY
j_gene: TRBJ1-2; v_gene: TRBV5-4; CDR3aa: ASSLWYGYT
j_gene: TRBJ2-2; v_gene: TRBV28; CDR3aa: ASSLEGRVGELF
j_gene: TRBJ2-1; v_gene: TRBV19; CDR3aa: ASSISRTATYNEQF
j_gene: TRBJ2-3; v_gene: TRBV20-1; CDR3aa: SAGDYQAKDTQY
j_gene: TRBJ1-5; v_gene: TRBV28; CDR3aa: ASSFPGILSNQPQH
j_gene: TRBJ1-5; v_gene: TRBV6-1; CDR3aa: ASSEARYRGSNQPQR
j_gene: TRBJ2-3; v_gene: TRBV27; CDR3aa: ASSLLRLAGAWDTQY
j_gene: TRBJ2-1; v_gene: TRBV6-4; CDR3aa: ASSPHRGDEQF
j_gene: TRBJ2-7; v_gene: TRBV4-2; CDR3aa: AAHTSQAPYEQY
j_gene: TRBJ1-2; v_gene: TRBV6-6; CDR3aa: ASSKQDPYGYI
j_gene: TRBJ1-5; v_gene: TRBV7-9; CDR3aa: ATTSLQGDQPHH
j_gene: TRBJ2-7; v_gene: TRBV10-3; CDR3aa: AISEAGTDYEQY